This record looks at one TCR beta chain sequence and its context. TCR beta CDR3 sequences were amplified from RNA transcripts. Primed by the HTBI set, a first-round RT-PCR was run on the TCR CDR3. TCRdb passed the multiplex PCR reads through MiXCR, listing each CDR3 protein once. The table lists over 250,000 distinct CDR3 sequences, 17% of them singletons. This specimen belongs to a study of T cells in Graves' hyperthyroidism and ophthalmopathy. Trimming left V 2 bases short and J 3 bases short, with 13 bases between. This CDR3 is built from 14 residues. Germline CDR1 and CDR2: DFQATT and SNEGSKA (reference sequence).

The J gene is TRBJ1-1, the V gene TRBV20-1; no firm D call. The sample was blood. The TCR sequence derives from a woman aged 60-75 years with Graves' ophthalmopathy. DNA of the CDR3: TGCAGTGCTAGACACCTGCTCGGACACACTGAAGCTTTCTTT. Protein: CSARHLLGHTEAFF.